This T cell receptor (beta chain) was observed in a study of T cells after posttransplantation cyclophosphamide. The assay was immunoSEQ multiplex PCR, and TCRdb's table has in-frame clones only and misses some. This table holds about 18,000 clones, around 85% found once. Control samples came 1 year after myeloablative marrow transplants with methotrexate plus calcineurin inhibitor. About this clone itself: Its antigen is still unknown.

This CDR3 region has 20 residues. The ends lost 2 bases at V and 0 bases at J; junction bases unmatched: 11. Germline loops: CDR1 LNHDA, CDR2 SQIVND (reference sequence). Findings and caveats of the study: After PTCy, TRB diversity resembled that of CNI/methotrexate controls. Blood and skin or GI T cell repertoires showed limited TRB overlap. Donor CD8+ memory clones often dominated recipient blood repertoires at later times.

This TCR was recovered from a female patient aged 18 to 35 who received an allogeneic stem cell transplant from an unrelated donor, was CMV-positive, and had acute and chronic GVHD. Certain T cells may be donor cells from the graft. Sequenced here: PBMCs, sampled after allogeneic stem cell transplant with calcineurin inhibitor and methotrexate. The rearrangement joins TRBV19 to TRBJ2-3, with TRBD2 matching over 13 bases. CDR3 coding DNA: TGTGCCAGTAGTATATCGGCACTAGCGGGAGGGCGCCTTAGCACAGATACGCAGTATTTT. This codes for CASSISALAGGRLSTDTQYF. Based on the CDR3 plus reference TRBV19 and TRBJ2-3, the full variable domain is DGGITQSPKYLFRKEGQNVTLSCEQNLNHDAMYWYRQDPGQGLRLIYYSQIVNDFQKGDIAEGYSVSREKKESFPLTVTSAQKNPTAFYLCASSISALAGGRLSTDTQYFGPGTRLTVL.